One T cell receptor (beta chain) is described in this entry. The clone's antigen remains unknown. Base qualities are missing; no much larger clone stands one base away. The sample originates from a study of T cell changes during pregnancy in multiple sclerosis (dated 2019 in TCRdb). The study in broad terms: In women with multiple sclerosis, the researchers looked at how the T cell repertoire shifted as pregnancy progressed.

In the germline V gene (reference sequence), CDR1 corresponds to LNHDA and CDR2 to SQIVND. The junction shows trimming of 5 bases on V and 2 bases on J, and the gene matches do not reach 5 bases of it. CDR3 length: 14 amino acids, cysteine to phenylalanine. Solely the CDR3 DNA is kept, with 42 bases framed from the first base. The library was generated by the immunoSEQ multiplex PCR assay. TCRdb limited this immuneACCESS table to in-frame rearrangements with V and J called. A share of clones is missing; checked studies link under half to unresolved V genes, and the rest is unexplained. The sample includes some 53,000 clones, with 85% to 95% observed a single time. Clones ranked in the top ten supply roughly 0.25% of the sample.

The sequenced sample was CD4+ T cells from peripheral blood mononuclear cells, obtained in the third trimester of pregnancy. The chain is assembled from TRBV19 and TRBJ1-1; 7 bases in between match TRBD1. The TCR sequence derives from a female donor with multiple sclerosis, enrolled in a pregnancy study. Here is the DNA: TGTGCCAGTAGTTTCCGACAGGGAAACACTGAAGCTTTCTTT. This codes for CASSFRQGNTEAFF.